Detailed here is one T cell receptor beta chain. Which antigen it targets is not known. No per-base quality is available; no much larger clone lies one base away. In the prospective study, participants were roughly 18 to 100 years old, resided in about two dozen geographic areas of the United States, and were enrolled through a virtual design. Cohort assignment in the prospective study relied on participant-reported clinical history from a screening survey and a study questionnaire. Each participant in the prospective study had whole blood, serum and a nasopharyngeal or oropharyngeal swab collected by mobile phlebotomists. Over an approximately 2-month period, participants in the prospective study had the option of providing additional blood draws and questionnaires. Prospective study blood samples were shipped either frozen or at room temperature before DNA extraction. Trimming takes 5 bases from V and 0 bases from J, and the germline ends sit 13 bases apart. Counted from cysteine to phenylalanine, this CDR3 has 15 amino acids. Just CDR3 DNA is preserved here, 45 bases in frame from base 1. CDR1 SGHTA and CDR2 FQGTGA are derived from the germline V gene.

TCRbeta CDR3 regions were amplified from genomic DNA using the immunoSEQ Assay, a bias-controlled multiplex PCR. The paper's data handling went like this. Nucleated cell counts per sample were estimated from amplification of reference gene primers within the assay. Sequence reads were collapsed and filtered to measure the absolute abundance of every unique TCRbeta CDR3 rearrangement. For each sample, productive Simpson clonality was calculated as the square root of Simpson's diversity index across productive rearrangements. What TCRdb holds here is the immuneACCESS table cut down to in-frame rearrangements. Part of the clones is not present; checked against another copy, under half of the missing clones reflect an unresolved V gene, and the others are unexplained. D and trimming come from the DNA, and the V and J calls and clone size come from that table. A total of approximately 330,000 clones appear in this sample, about 86% of them only once. Approximately 4% of the sample lies in the top ten.

The data stem from a study of blood T cell repertoires in COVID-19 (TCRdb year 2020). Regarding the research as a whole: The collaborator samples originated in the United States, Italy and Spain and spanned the acute and convalescent phases of COVID-19. The sample metadata nearly always contained a de-identified subject ID, COVID-19 status, age in years and sex. Samples were obtained from the ongoing ImmuneRACE study (first 160 participants) and from over 1,000 subjects provided by 6 global collaborators. A freely available public database, intended as a resource for researchers studying the immune response to SARS-CoV-2, is where the repertoires were released. Deeply sampled blood TCRbeta repertoires from subjects exposed to, actively infected with, or recovered from COVID-19 were included in the dataset. Where available, HLA class I and class II types were obtained from metadata supplied by the sample provider rather than from assay-based typing. The material from the prospective study consisted of cDNA or gDNA derived from T cells, B-cell-depleted T cells, or PBMCs. Study-level results and caveats: How much clinical and demographic metadata was included differed by source and by participant, and the metadata was provided uncurated.

Material: PBMCs or T cells enriched from blood (not recorded which). The chain couples TRBV7-3 to TRBJ1-2, with no D gene named confidently. The clonotype originates from a woman aged 40 to 50 with acute COVID-19. Here the CDR3 is given as CASSLIRGSNYGYTF. Here is the DNA: TGTGCCAGCAGCCTCATTCGGGGTTCTAACTATGGCTACACCTTC.